One and the same sample provided the 17 T cell receptor beta chains below, sequenced in a study of naive and memory T cell subsets. Four PCR rounds used nested alpha and beta constant region primers plus the SP2 primer. TCRdb independently ran MiXCR on the 5' RACE reads; one entry per CDR3 protein. The table records 30,000 to 40,000 distinct CDR3 sequences, about a sixth of them present only once. The library had UMIs added by 3' ligation of an oligonucleotide to TCR cDNA. All receptors derive from a female donor in good health.

The V and J genes are TRBV29-1 and TRBJ1-4, with a possible D match to TRBD1 (6 bases). This CDR3 has 13 residues. From germline, CDR1 is SQVTM and CDR2 ANQGSEA. V lost 7 bases, J lost 8 bases, and 17 bases lay in between. The CDR3 DNA reads TGCAGCGGGTTGTCGGGGGCCGGAGAAAAACTGTTTTTT. Protein: CSGLSGAGEKLFF.

The chain is built from TRBV5-1 and TRBJ2-5, with TRBD2 identical over 7 bases. Germline V gene lookup returns CDR1 SGHRS and CDR2 YFSETQ. The CDR3 totals 16 residues. J lost 2 bases, V lost 0 bases, and 7 bases had no gene match. CDR3 coding DNA: TGCGCCAGCAGCTTGGGACTAGCACTTCAACAAGAGACCCAGTACTTC. Its protein product is CASSLGLALQQETQYF. Supplemented by reference TRBV5-1 and TRBJ2-5, the full variable domain reads KAGVTQTPRYLIKTRGQQVTLSCSPISGHRSVSWYQQTPGQGLQFLFEYFSETQRNKGNFPGRFSGRQFSNSRSEMNVSTLELGDSALYLCASSLGLALQQETQYFGPGTRLLVL.

The chain uses TRBV5-1 and TRBJ2-7; possibly TRBD2 for D (5 bases). From germline, CDR1 is SGHRS and CDR2 YFSETQ. V shed 0 bases and J shed 1 base, with 11 bases lying between them. This CDR3 is built from 15 residues. DNA of the CDR3: TGCGCCAGCAGCTTGGGGCGGGCAGCTTCCTACGAGCAGTACTTC. This sequence encodes CASSLGRAASYEQYF.

In this sample, this clonotype turned up a few times. The chain carries TRBV29-1 and TRBJ2-5, with 10 bases fitting TRBD1. There are 17 residues in the CDR3. The trim removed 6 bases at V and 5 bases at J, leaving 18 bases unmatched. The V gene's germline CDR1 is SQVTM and CDR2 ANQGSEA. CDR3 DNA sequence: TGCAGCGTCAATGTGGTCTTTTCCGGGACAGGGGTGGAGACCCAGTACTTC. This encodes CSVNVVFSGTGVETQYF.

This clonotype was recorded once. This rearrangement joins TRBV29-1 to TRBJ2-7, with D maybe TRBD1 (5 bases). Between the trimmed V and J ends, which lost 1 base and 3 bases, there was a span of 16 bases. Germline-derived CDR1 and CDR2 are SQVTM and ANQGSEA. The CDR3 has 15 residues. The CDR3 loop reads CSVEVPAGCVYEQYF. In DNA, the CDR3 is TGCAGCGTTGAAGTCCCGGCAGGGTGTGTCTACGAGCAGTACTTC.

Many counts were recorded for this clonotype. The chain employs TRBV5-6 and TRBJ1-5, with 7 positions matching TRBD1. The J segment lost 9 bases and the V segment lost 5 bases, leaving 14 bases of the junction unmatched. The CDR3 is 15 residues long. Germline V lookup: CDR1 SGHDT, CDR2 YYEEEE. This CDR3 reads CASSRRQGTWGPQHF. As DNA, the CDR3 is TGTGCCAGCAGTCGGCGACAGGGAACATGGGGGCCCCAGCATTTT. Together with reference TRBV5-6 and TRBJ1-5, the CDR3 gives the full variable domain: DAGVTQSPTHLIKTRGQQVTLRCSPKSGHDTVSWYQQALGQGPQFIFQYYEEEERQRGNFPDRFSGHQFPNYSSELNVNALLLGDSALYLCASSRRQGTWGPQHFGDGTRLSIL.

In its sample, this clonotype was seen many times. This chain connects TRBV20-1 to TRBJ1-1; D is perhaps TRBD1 (5 bases). This CDR3 region has 12 residues. V gave up 3 bases and J gave up 2 bases, with 7 bases separating them. Per germline, CDR1 DFQATT and CDR2 SNEGSKA (reference sequence). The CDR3 DNA follows: TGCAGTGCTAGGGGACTTAACACTGAAGCTTTCTTT. Translating gives CSARGLNTEAFF.

This clonotype has just a few counts. The chain carries TRBV20-1 and TRBJ1-6; D gene uncertain. CDR1 and CDR2 from the germline V gene are DFQATT and SNEGSKA (reference sequence). The CDR3 length is 19 residues. V lost 0 bases, J lost 0 bases, and 18 bases lay in between. The CDR3 loop reads CSARDRAPGLSSYNSPLHF. The DNA for the CDR3 is TGCAGTGCTAGAGATCGGGCCCCGGGCCTAAGCTCCTATAATTCACCCCTCCACTTT.

Worth noting for this clonotype: This may stem from a read error, because a much larger clone lies one nucleotide away. The chain carries TRBV29-1 and TRBJ2-3; a possible D gene is TRBD1 (6 bases). This CDR3 has 15 residues. Per germline, CDR1 SQVTM and CDR2 ANQGSEA. Here the CDR3 reads CRVVGGSASTDTQYF. For the CDR3, the DNA is TGCAGGGTCGTAGGGGGTTCGGCTAGCACAGATACGCAGTATTTT.

In its sample, this clonotype was seen a few times. This sequence joins TRBV11-1 and TRBJ2-2, with a possible D match to TRBD2 (5 bases). The V end was cut by 1 base, the J end by 4 bases, with 10 bases between. Germline-derived CDR1 and CDR2 are SGHAT and FQDESV (reference sequence). The CDR3 length is 15 residues. CDR3: CASSLGGLSTGELFF. As DNA, the CDR3 is TGTGCCAGCAGCTTAGGCGGGTTGAGCACCGGGGAGCTGTTTTTT.

This clonotype has at least ten counts. This rearrangement joins TRBV20-1 to TRBJ2-3; 8 nucleotides agree with TRBD1. With 5 bases clipped from V and 3 bases from J, the junction kept 7 bases outside the gene matches. CDR1 and CDR2 (germline): DFQATT, SNEGSKA (reference sequence). This CDR3 spans 14 amino acids. The CDR3 region is CSAPRTGRTDTQYF. DNA of the CDR3: TGCAGTGCTCCTAGGACAGGGCGAACAGATACGCAGTATTTT.

This clonotype was recorded many times. The chain has TRBV19 and TRBJ1-5; 7 positions match TRBD1. V dropped 4 bases and J dropped 4; count of bases not matched to a gene: 10. This CDR3 spans 16 amino acids. CDR1 is LNHDA, CDR2 SQIVND, per germline (reference sequence). CDR3 sequence: CASSTSDRALNQPQHF. As DNA, the CDR3 is TGTGCCAGTAGTACCTCAGACAGGGCCTTGAATCAGCCCCAGCATTTT.

In the case of this clonotype: This may stem from a read error, because a much larger clone lies one nucleotide away. V usage is TRBV3-1 and J usage is TRBJ2-5; possible D gene TRBD1, 5 bases. Deletions cut 0 bases from V and 4 bases from J, with 15 bases between. Germline loops: CDR1 LGHDT, CDR2 YNNKEL (reference sequence). The CDR3 sequence is 16 residues long. The chain's CDR3 is CASSQDLDKAPETQYF. DNA for the CDR3: TGTGCCAGCAGCCAAGACTTGGACAAGGCCCCAGAGACCCAGTACTTC.

Remarks on this clonotype: One end of the junction is discordant with germline, which a read error may explain. The chain couples TRBV20-1 to TRBJ1-2; TRBD1 matches at 7 bases. The CDR3 covers 15 residues. Germline CDR1 reads DFQATT; CDR2 reads SNEGSKA (reference sequence). The chain's CDR3 is CSARSPDTGVYGDTF. CDR3 bases: TGCAGTGCTAGATCACCGGATACAGGGGTATATGGCGACACCTTC.

In regard to this clonotype: This may be a read error: a much more frequent sequence differs by one nucleotide. The chain links TRBV6-5 to TRBJ2-7; D is perhaps TRBD2 (6 bases). The CDR3 is 14 residues long. Between the trimmed V and J ends, which lost 6 bases and 2 bases, there was a span of 14 bases. Germline CDR1 reads MNHEY; CDR2 reads SVGAGI. The CDR3 nucleotides are TGTGCCAGCAGGAGGGGACTGGGTACCTACGAGCAGTACTTC. Protein: CASRRGLGTYEQYF.

The chain carries TRBV7-9 and TRBJ1-1, with D unresolved. Per germline, CDR1 SEHNR and CDR2 FQNEAQ (reference sequence). This CDR3 comprises 14 residues. Trimming shortened V by 0 bases and J by 0 bases, and 5 bases separated the two germline ends. The CDR3 DNA reads TGTGCCAGCAGCTTAGCGGCAGTGAACACTGAAGCTTTCTTT. This encodes CASSLAAVNTEAFF.

The chain recombines TRBV20-1 with TRBJ2-7, with TRBD1 matching over 7 bases. The CDR3 totals 14 residues. Germline V gives CDR1 DFQATT, CDR2 SNEGSKA (reference sequence). J lost 5 bases, V lost 2 bases, and 9 bases had no gene match. CDR3 sequence (DNA): TGCAGTGCTAGACCCCGCCTCAGGGGGAACGAGCAGTACTTC. Its translation: CSARPRLRGNEQYF.